This is a list of T cell receptor beta chains from one sample in a study of cytomegalovirus exposure and HLA in healthy donors. Sequencing used immunoSEQ multiplex PCR; TCRdb keeps in-frame clones, though not all of them. The repertoire holds more than 150,000 clones, with approximately 81% as singletons. Sequenced input: PBMCs. These receptors were obtained from a boy aged 5 to 17 in good health and CMV-seronegative. CDR3s include the opening cysteine and the closing phenylalanine or tryptophan. A D gene is named only where the DNA matches it firmly. Clone size is shown for a subset of rows, as once, few, many or a class of expanded clone.

TRBD1,TRBV30,TRBJ1-2,few,TGTGCCGAGGGGAAGGAGGGGGCAGACCTTCTAGGCTACACCTTC,CAEGKEGADLLGYTF
TRBD1,TRBV5-1,TRBJ2-3,-,TGCGCCAGCAGCTCCGGGACAGGGGGTGATACGCAGTATTTT,CASSSGTGGDTQYF
-,TRBV7-8,TRBJ2-7,few,TGTGCCAGCAGTAGACAGGCGAGCTCCTACGAGCAGTACTTC,CASSRQASSYEQYF
TRBD1,TRBV7-9,TRBJ1-5,-,TGTGCCAGCAGCCGAGGGGGCTCAGGGGTTAATCAGCCCCAGCATTTT,CASSRGGSGVNQPQHF
TRBD1,TRBV18,TRBJ1-2,few,TGTGCCAGCTCACCGGGGACAGACTATGGCTACACCTTC,CASSPGTDYGYTF
TRBD2,TRBV19,TRBJ2-3,-,TGTGCCAGTAGTCGAGCCCCGGGAGGGCCCACAGATACGCAGTATTTT,CASSRAPGGPTDTQYF
-,TRBV7-3,TRBJ2-3,-,TGTGCCAGCAGCCCAGACACCGACACAGATACGCAGTATTTT,CASSPDTDTDTQYF
-,TRBV6-1,TRBJ1-1,-,TGTGCCAGCAGTGAACCTCCTGGGGGGTTCAGGAACACTGAAGCTTTCTTT,CASSEPPGGFRNTEAFF
TRBD2,TRBV2,TRBJ2-1,-,TGTGCCAGCAGTGAAGCCAGGGCCGGGGGGTACAATGAGCAGTTCTTC,CASSEARAGGYNEQFF
-,TRBV5-1,TRBJ1-2,-,TGCGCCAGCAGCTTGCAGGGTTCAGGGTATGGCTACACCTTC,CASSLQGSGYGYTF
TRBD1,TRBV29-1,TRBJ2-5,-,TGCAGCGTTGAAGATCTGACAGGGCGGGAGACCCAGTACTTC,CSVEDLTGRETQYF
TRBD2,TRBV30,TRBJ2-3,-,TGTGCCTGGAGTGTACGACCCGGGGGGGGGAGAGATACGCAGTATTTT,CAWSVRPGGGRDTQYF
-,TRBV11-2,TRBJ2-7,-,TGTGCCAGCAGCTCCTTGCGGGGGCATGGTTTTGAGCAGTACTTC,CASSSLRGHGFEQYF
TRBD2,TRBV5-1,TRBJ2-1,-,TGCGCCAGCAGCCCCGATCCTAGCGGGAGGGCCAATGAGCAGTTCTTC,CASSPDPSGRANEQFF
-,TRBV19,TRBJ1-1,-,TGTGCCAGTAGTATAGGTCTCAGGCTCATGAACACTGAAGCTTTCTTT,CASSIGLRLMNTEAFF
TRBD2,TRBV7-9,TRBJ2-3,-,TGTGCCAGCAGCCGCTCGGGCACGGGACTAGCAGAGCAGTATTTT,CASSRSGTGLAEQYF
TRBD2,TRBV5-4,TRBJ2-3,-,TGTGCCAGCAGCCTGACTAGCGACCGCACGCAGTATTTT,CASSLTSDRTQYF
TRBD2,TRBV27,TRBJ2-1,once,TGTGCCAGTGGCCGAACTTTGCGGGAGGGTGGCTACAATGAGCAGTTCTTC,CASGRTLREGGYNEQFF
TRBD2,TRBV2,TRBJ2-3,-,TGTGCCAGCGAGCCCAGCGGGGGTAGCACAGATACGCAGTATTTT,CASEPSGGSTDTQYF
-,TRBV7-3,TRBJ2-7,-,TGTGCCAGCAGCTTGGGAGTCGATTACGAGCAGTACTTC,CASSLGVDYEQYF
-,TRBV7-2,TRBJ2-7,-,TGTGCCAGCAGCTTAAACAGGGGCGGGAACGAGCAGTACTTC,CASSLNRGGNEQYF
-,TRBV7-6,TRBJ1-4,few,TGTGCCAGCAGCGCAGACAGGCGGGGGGAAAAACTGTTTTTT,CASSADRRGEKLFF
-,TRBV19,TRBJ1-6,-,TGTGCCAGTAGTATCGGGGGGACACGGGAAGTTCCCCTCCACTTT,CASSIGGTREVPLHF
TRBD2,TRBV2,TRBJ2-7,-,TGTGCCAGCAGTGAAGGGGGGGGACCCTTCGGGTCCGAGCAGTACTTC,CASSEGGGPFGSEQYF
-,TRBV19,TRBJ1-2,-,TGTGCCAGTAGGCGCAGGGCGGAGAGTGGCTACACCTTC,CASRRRAESGYTF
-,TRBV15,TRBJ2-3,-,TGTGCCACCAGCAGAGATCATTCAGGGTTAGGAGATACGCAGTATTTT,CATSRDHSGLGDTQYF
TRBD2,TRBV11-3,TRBJ2-1,-,TGTGCCAGCAGCAAAGGACTAGCGGGAGGGTACGCCAATGAGCAGTTCTTC,CASSKGLAGGYANEQFF
-,TRBV29-1,TRBJ1-1,-,TGCAGCGTGTCCGGGGCTGAAGCTTTCTTT,CSVSGAEAFF
TRBD2,TRBV2,TRBJ2-1,-,TGTGCCAGCAGGCCGCGGGAGCTCAGCATATACAATGAGCAGTTCTTC,CASRPRELSIYNEQFF
-,TRBV7-3,TRBJ2-1,once,TGTGCCAGCTCGGTGGGAGGGGGGGAACACAATGAGCAGTTCTTC,CASSVGGGEHNEQFF
TRBD1,TRBV30,TRBJ1-2,-,TGTATCGGGACAGGGGGAAACTATGGCTACACCTTC,CIGTGGNYGYTF
-,TRBV6-1,TRBJ1-5,few,TGTGCCAGCAATCGGGATTCTAGCAATCAGCCCCAGCATTTT,CASNRDSSNQPQHF
-,TRBV4-1,TRBJ1-1,-,TGCGCCAGCAGCCTCGACAGTTACGAAGCTTTCTTT,CASSLDSYEAFF